Listed below are T cell receptor beta chains from one sample, sequenced in a study of cytotoxic CD8 clonotypes in ibrutinib-treated CLL. The data were produced by immunoSEQ multiplex PCR, yet TCRdb's version contains in-frame clones alone and is incomplete. The data hold approximately 200,000 clones, with around 70% observed a single time. Sequenced material: PBMCs, taken after 24 months of ibrutinib treatment. These TCRs come from a human donor with chronic lymphocytic leukemia. Both conserved end residues are part of each CDR3. Size tells how often a clone was seen (once, few, many) or the class of an expanded clone, and some rows leave it out.

cdr3_aa: CASSPGHDVLNPSGNTIYF
v_call: TRBV28
clone_size: .

cdr3_aa: CATSRDRGRELFF
v_call: TRBV15
clone_size: .

cdr3_aa: CASSMKGPHYGYTF
v_call: TRBV19
clone_size: .

cdr3_aa: CASSVGLAGGPSGDTQYF
v_call: TRBV2
clone_size: few

cdr3_aa: CASSQAGVREQYF
v_call: TRBV14
clone_size: .

cdr3_aa: CASSFRDRGWEQYF
v_call: TRBV9
clone_size: .

cdr3_aa: CASSSPGLLGKRAFF
v_call: TRBV28
clone_size: .

cdr3_aa: CASRDRVEQFF
v_call: TRBV25-1
clone_size: .

cdr3_aa: CASSLVLGTFSYEQYF
v_call: TRBV7-2
clone_size: .

cdr3_aa: CSVGVSGSTGELFF
v_call: TRBV29-1
clone_size: .

cdr3_aa: CASSHPSGRLGTEAFF
v_call: TRBV4-1
clone_size: .

cdr3_aa: CASSTPRVQEAFF
v_call: TRBV4-1
clone_size: .

cdr3_aa: CASSKDSFDEQYF
v_call: TRBV5-4
clone_size: few

cdr3_aa: CASSPADEQYF
v_call: TRBV18
clone_size: .

cdr3_aa: CASGLGTGTSGDANTGELFF
v_call: TRBV12-5
clone_size: .

cdr3_aa: CASSRTPERATEAFF
v_call: TRBV4-3
clone_size: .

cdr3_aa: CAWRSFGASAQYF
v_call: TRBV30
clone_size: .

cdr3_aa: CASSLPGTGAGSEQYF
v_call: TRBV28
clone_size: .

cdr3_aa: CASREGVSSPYEQYF
v_call: TRBV5-4
clone_size: .

cdr3_aa: CASTEPHINEQFF
v_call: TRBV6-6
clone_size: .

cdr3_aa: CASSINEYSGNTIYF
v_call: TRBV6-5
clone_size: .

cdr3_aa: CASITPTLAGVYEQYF
v_call: TRBV2
clone_size: .

cdr3_aa: CASSYIGGAGQPQHF
v_call: TRBV6-5
clone_size: .

cdr3_aa: CASSLGREWGEQFF
v_call: TRBV7-2
clone_size: .

cdr3_aa: CASSQDPGGSSYNEQFF
v_call: TRBV5-1
clone_size: .

cdr3_aa: CAYLWEGYNEQFF
v_call: TRBV30
clone_size: .

cdr3_aa: CASSLNMNTGELFF
v_call: TRBV7-9
clone_size: .

cdr3_aa: CASSLADGTGVYEQYF
v_call: TRBV7-2
clone_size: few

cdr3_aa: CASKRQGADTGELFF
v_call: TRBV5-1
clone_size: once

cdr3_aa: CASSLGNTEAFF
v_call: TRBV4-3
clone_size: few

cdr3_aa: CASSPDRGNTEAFF
v_call: TRBV18
clone_size: .

cdr3_aa: CAWTNGGGETQYF
v_call: TRBV30
clone_size: .

cdr3_aa: CASSLTGARRNTEAFF
v_call: TRBV5-1
clone_size: .

cdr3_aa: CASSKDRAYEQYF
v_call: TRBV5-5
clone_size: .

cdr3_aa: CATESIKSSYNEQFF
v_call: TRBV15
clone_size: .

cdr3_aa: CASSLSPDTQYF
v_call: TRBV7-3
clone_size: .

cdr3_aa: CASGTGPLYSNQPQHF
v_call: TRBV28
clone_size: .

cdr3_aa: CASNTGLAGGRYEQYF
v_call: TRBV11-2
clone_size: .

cdr3_aa: CAISFTQGTGELFF
v_call: TRBV10-3
clone_size: .

cdr3_aa: CASSQDPTGGGETQYF
v_call: TRBV4-1
clone_size: .

cdr3_aa: CASSPKEAHYTDTQYF
v_call: TRBV6-6
clone_size: few

cdr3_aa: CASSLGAYGRLSNEQFF
v_call: TRBV27
clone_size: once